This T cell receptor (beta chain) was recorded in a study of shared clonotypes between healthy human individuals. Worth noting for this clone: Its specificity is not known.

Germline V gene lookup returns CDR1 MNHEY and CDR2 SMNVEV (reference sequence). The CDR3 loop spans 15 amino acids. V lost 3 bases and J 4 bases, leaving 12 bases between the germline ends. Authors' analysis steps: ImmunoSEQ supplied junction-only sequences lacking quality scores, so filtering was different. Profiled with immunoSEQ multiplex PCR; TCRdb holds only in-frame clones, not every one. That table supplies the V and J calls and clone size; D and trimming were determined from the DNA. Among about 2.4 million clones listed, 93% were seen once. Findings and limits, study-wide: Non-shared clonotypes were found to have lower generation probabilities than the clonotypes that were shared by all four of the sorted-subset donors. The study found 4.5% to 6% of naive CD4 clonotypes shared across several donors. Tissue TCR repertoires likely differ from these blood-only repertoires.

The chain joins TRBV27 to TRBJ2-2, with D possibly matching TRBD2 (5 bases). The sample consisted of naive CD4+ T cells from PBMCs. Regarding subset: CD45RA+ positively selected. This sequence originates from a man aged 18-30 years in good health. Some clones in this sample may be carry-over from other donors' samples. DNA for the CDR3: TGTGCCAGCAGTTTGGGCGGGTACGGCACCGGGGAGCTGTTTTTT. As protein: CASSLGGYGTGELFF.